A selection of T cell receptor beta chains follows, all from one sample in a study of blood T cell repertoires in COVID-19. Clones were read by immunoSEQ multiplex PCR, and TCRdb kept only the in-frame ones, dropping some. The sample includes 200,000 to 300,000 clones, approximately 88% of them seen just once. The sample taken for sequencing was PBMCs or T cells enriched from blood (not recorded which). Every receptor here comes from a woman aged 40 to 50 with acute COVID-19. Each CDR3 is given with its conserved first and last residue. Fields, in order: V gene, clone size, J gene, CDR3 length, CDR3 protein. Size tells how often a clone was seen (once, few, many) or the class of an expanded clone, and some rows leave it out.

v_gene: TRBV5-1; abundance: NA; j_gene: TRBJ1-1; len: 14; CDR3aa: CASSPQGVDTEAFF
v_gene: TRBV7-2; abundance: NA; j_gene: TRBJ1-5; len: 15; CDR3aa: CASSLGNSDPQPQHF
v_gene: TRBV10-3; abundance: NA; j_gene: TRBJ1-1; len: 14; CDR3aa: CAISIQGMNTEAFF
v_gene: TRBV7-8; abundance: NA; j_gene: TRBJ1-5; len: 18; CDR3aa: CASSRLDGQGILRQPQHF
v_gene: TRBV20-1; abundance: once; j_gene: TRBJ2-1; len: 11; CDR3aa: CSASSYGEQFF
v_gene: TRBV27; abundance: once; j_gene: TRBJ1-1; len: 16; CDR3aa: CAAPKGGTEMNTEAFF
v_gene: TRBV28; abundance: once; j_gene: TRBJ2-5; len: 16; CDR3aa: CASSSWGLASQETQYF
v_gene: TRBV19; abundance: NA; j_gene: TRBJ1-6; len: 17; CDR3aa: CASRPTGGDLDNSPLHF
v_gene: TRBV18; abundance: NA; j_gene: TRBJ1-5; len: 15; CDR3aa: CASSPEEYSNQPQHF
v_gene: TRBV7-2; abundance: NA; j_gene: TRBJ1-1; len: 13; CDR3aa: CASSFRGIPEAFF
v_gene: TRBV6-5; abundance: NA; j_gene: TRBJ1-6; len: 13; CDR3aa: CAISRENNSPLHF
v_gene: TRBV27; abundance: once; j_gene: TRBJ1-6; len: 12; CDR3aa: CASTKPNSPLHF
v_gene: TRBV21-1; abundance: NA; j_gene: TRBJ1-1; len: 17; CDR3aa: CASSTRDRTTMNTEAFF
v_gene: TRBV6-2/TRBV6-3; abundance: NA; j_gene: TRBJ2-5; len: 13; CDR3aa: CASSPDWEETQYF
v_gene: TRBV28; abundance: NA; j_gene: TRBJ1-6; len: 12; CDR3aa: CASSLLRSPLHF
v_gene: TRBV19; abundance: NA; j_gene: TRBJ1-5; len: 14; CDR3aa: CASSGQGFNQPQHF
v_gene: TRBV19; abundance: NA; j_gene: TRBJ1-3; len: 13; CDR3aa: CATREGSGNTIYF
v_gene: TRBV7-2; abundance: NA; j_gene: TRBJ2-2; len: 15; CDR3aa: CASSLRLAGSGELFF
v_gene: TRBV6-5; abundance: NA; j_gene: TRBJ2-1; len: 14; CDR3aa: CATDPGTHHNEQFF
v_gene: TRBV7-6; abundance: few; j_gene: TRBJ1-1; len: 15; CDR3aa: CASSLGGAANTEAFF
v_gene: TRBV27; abundance: NA; j_gene: TRBJ2-5; len: 17; CDR3aa: CASSRITGTGMIETQYF
v_gene: TRBV5-1; abundance: NA; j_gene: TRBJ1-1; len: 15; CDR3aa: CASSLEVAVNTEAFF
v_gene: TRBV6-5; abundance: NA; j_gene: TRBJ1-1; len: 15; CDR3aa: CASRTPQGFGTEAFF
v_gene: TRBV5-1; abundance: NA; j_gene: TRBJ2-1; len: 15; CDR3aa: CASSLDDRGRNEQFF
v_gene: TRBV7-2; abundance: NA; j_gene: TRBJ1-4; len: 17; CDR3aa: CASSLGPYRGLSEKLFF
v_gene: TRBV29-1; abundance: NA; j_gene: TRBJ2-6; len: 18; CDR3aa: CSVEWGTGGHSGANVLTF
v_gene: TRBV6-5; abundance: NA; j_gene: TRBJ1-5; len: 15; CDR3aa: CASSSPGGGGQPQHF
v_gene: TRBV3-1/TRBV3-2; abundance: once; j_gene: TRBJ1-6; len: 15; CDR3aa: CASSGMTGIGSPLHF
v_gene: TRBV19; abundance: NA; j_gene: TRBJ1-5; len: 13; CDR3aa: CASSLRPERPQHF
v_gene: TRBV27; abundance: NA; j_gene: TRBJ2-7; len: 14; CDR3aa: CASSLWQGSHEQYF
v_gene: TRBV28; abundance: NA; j_gene: TRBJ2-7; len: 13; CDR3aa: CASTSGGRYEQYF
v_gene: TRBV4-1; abundance: NA; j_gene: TRBJ2-2; len: 15; CDR3aa: CASSQRTTNTGELFF
v_gene: TRBV29-1; abundance: few; j_gene: TRBJ2-7; len: 13; CDR3aa: CSVVRGPFYEQYF
v_gene: TRBV24-1; abundance: once; j_gene: TRBJ1-2; len: 13; CDR3aa: CATSDYGRVGYTF
v_gene: TRBV5-1; abundance: NA; j_gene: TRBJ1-3; len: 14; CDR3aa: CASSWGTAGNTIYF
v_gene: TRBV27; abundance: NA; j_gene: TRBJ1-1; len: 16; CDR3aa: CASSNDRGRGNTEAFF
v_gene: TRBV4-1; abundance: few; j_gene: TRBJ1-5; len: 15; CDR3aa: CASSAQGEGNQPQHF
v_gene: TRBV7-9; abundance: few; j_gene: TRBJ2-1; len: 14; CDR3aa: CASSSTLVTHEQFF
v_gene: TRBV2; abundance: NA; j_gene: TRBJ2-1; len: 17; CDR3aa: CASSRRLAASSYNEQFF
v_gene: TRBV5-6; abundance: few; j_gene: TRBJ1-5; len: 13; CDR3aa: CASSPGAVQPQHF
v_gene: TRBV27; abundance: NA; j_gene: TRBJ2-7; len: 16; CDR3aa: CASSFLLGTGVHEQYF
v_gene: TRBV27; abundance: NA; j_gene: TRBJ2-7; len: 15; CDR3aa: CASSPQTGAIYEQYF
v_gene: TRBV11-2; abundance: NA; j_gene: TRBJ1-1; len: 16; CDR3aa: CASSPLTGRRVTEAFF
v_gene: TRBV12-3/TRBV12-4; abundance: NA; j_gene: TRBJ1-6; len: 13; CDR3aa: CASSRDWGSPLHF
v_gene: TRBV11-2; abundance: few; j_gene: TRBJ1-1; len: 13; CDR3aa: CASSLDSGVEAFF
v_gene: TRBV29-1; abundance: NA; j_gene: TRBJ2-1; len: 18; CDR3aa: CSVEDVAGAVSGYNEQFF
v_gene: TRBV7-2; abundance: NA; j_gene: TRBJ1-1; len: 13; CDR3aa: CASSFGTATEAFF
v_gene: TRBV30; abundance: many; j_gene: TRBJ1-2; len: 14; CDR3aa: CALLEQGEYYGYTF
v_gene: TRBV27; abundance: NA; j_gene: TRBJ2-7; len: 16; CDR3aa: CASSFSTGQEIYEQYF
v_gene: TRBV3-1/TRBV3-2; abundance: few; j_gene: TRBJ2-1; len: 16; CDR3aa: CASSQMPVTTGNEQFF
v_gene: TRBV9; abundance: NA; j_gene: TRBJ1-4; len: 14; CDR3aa: CASSVAATNEKLFF